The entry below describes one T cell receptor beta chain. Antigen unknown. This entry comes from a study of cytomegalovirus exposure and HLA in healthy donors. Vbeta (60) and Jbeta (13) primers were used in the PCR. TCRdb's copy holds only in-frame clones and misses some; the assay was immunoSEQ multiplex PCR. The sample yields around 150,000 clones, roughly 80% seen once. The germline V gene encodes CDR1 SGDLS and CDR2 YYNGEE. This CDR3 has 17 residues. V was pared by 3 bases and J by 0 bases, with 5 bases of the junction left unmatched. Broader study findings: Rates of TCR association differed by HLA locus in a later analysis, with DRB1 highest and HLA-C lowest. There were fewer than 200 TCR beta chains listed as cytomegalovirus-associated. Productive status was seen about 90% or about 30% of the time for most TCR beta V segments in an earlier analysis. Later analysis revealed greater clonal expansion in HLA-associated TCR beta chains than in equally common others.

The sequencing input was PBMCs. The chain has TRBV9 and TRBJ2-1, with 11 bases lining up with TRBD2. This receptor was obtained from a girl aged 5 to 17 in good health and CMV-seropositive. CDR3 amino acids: CASSALTSGSSYNEQFF. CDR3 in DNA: TGTGCCAGCAGCGCCCTTACTAGCGGGAGCTCCTACAATGAGCAGTTCTTC.